Below, 9 T cell receptor beta chains from the same sample are listed, as sequenced in a study of blood T cells in healthy people across ages. The use of a sample-barcoded 5' primer and a J-beta primer mix characterized a second PCR of about 7 to 12 cycles. MiXCR, applied by TCRdb to the 5' RACE reads, yields one record per CDR3 protein. Among about 1.6 million distinct CDR3 sequences listed, 34% were seen once. Sequencing was performed on blood. The receptors shown here come from a woman in her thirties in good health.

This chain uses TRBV20-1 with TRBJ1-2; D not certain. This CDR3 has 14 residues. Between the trimmed V and J ends, which lost 5 bases and 4 bases, there was a span of 17 bases. Per the germline V gene, CDR1 is DFQATT and CDR2 is SNEGSKA (reference sequence). CDR3 sequence (DNA): TGCAGTGCTCCCGATCGGAGGGCTTCCTATGGCTACACCTTC. It translates to CSAPDRRASYGYTF.

This clonotype appeared a few times. The genes are TRBV5-1 and TRBJ2-3, with 11 positions matching TRBD2. The V gene end was trimmed by 4 bases and the J gene end by 2 bases; junction bases not matched to a gene: 9. Germline CDR1 is SGHRS and CDR2 is YFSETQ. The CDR3 is made up of 17 amino acids. The CDR3 nucleotides are TGCGCCAGCAGCCTCGGGACTAGCGGTATTATCACAGATACGCAGTATTTT. Encoded protein: CASSLGTSGIITDTQYF.

The chain recombines TRBV12-3 or TRBV12-4 with TRBJ1-5; D not certain. V dropped 7 bases and J dropped 1 base, with 14 bases sitting between them. CDR3 length: 15 residues. Here the CDR3 DNA reads TGTGCCAGCACAGCAGAGGCGGGAAGCAATCAGCCCCAGCATTTT. This encodes CASTAEAGSNQPQHF.

This clonotype occurred a few times. The chain joins TRBV12-3 or TRBV12-4 to TRBJ2-5; D ambiguous. V was shortened by 7 bases and J by 2 bases, with 11 bases between the two germline ends. The CDR3 runs 13 residues. In nucleotides, the CDR3 is TGTGCCAGCAACATCCCCTCTCAAGAGACCCAGTACTTC. This codes for CASNIPSQETQYF.

With respect to this clonotype: Sequence at one end of the junction differs from germline and may be a read error. The J gene is TRBJ2-1, the V gene TRBV4-1, with D possibly being TRBD2 (6 bases). Germline CDR1 reads MGHRA; CDR2 reads YSYEKL. This CDR3 contains 16 residues. The CDR3 region is CASGQAVASDPREQFF. CDR3 sequence (DNA): TGCGCCAGCGGCCAAGCGGTAGCTAGCGACCCTAGGGAGCAGTTCTTC.

This clonotype was detected a few times. The gene calls are TRBV4-1 and TRBJ2-1; maybe TRBD2 (6 bases). Trimming took 1 base from V and 3 from J, leaving 7 bases between them. CDR1 is MGHRA and CDR2 is YSYEKL in the germline V gene. The CDR3 consists of 14 residues. CDR3 sequence (DNA): TGCGCCAGCAGCCAAGGCGGGGACTACAATGAGCAGTTCTTC. Its translation is CASSQGGDYNEQFF.

As DNA, the CDR3 is TGTGCCAGCAGCCCCCTCGGGACTAGGAGTGCTTTTGAGCAGTTCTTC. It codes for CASSPLGTRSAFEQFF. J is TRBJ2-1 and V is TRBV7-3; 8 bases agree with TRBD2. There are 16 residues in the CDR3. Trimming took 5 bases from V and 9 from J; bases not matched to a gene: 15. The germline gives CDR1 SGHTA, CDR2 FQGTGA.

The count of this clonotype is one. The gene calls are TRBV3-1 and TRBJ2-6, with a tentative D call TRBD2 (5 bases). The V gene lost 3 bases and the J gene lost 4 bases, with 7 bases spanning the gap. The CDR3 is 14 residues long. Germline CDR1 reads LGHDT; CDR2 reads YNNKEL (reference sequence). The CDR3 nucleotides are TGTGCCAGCAGCCAGGGGAGAGGGGCCAACGTCCTGACTTTC. Protein: CASSQGRGANVLTF. Full variable domain (remainder filled in from reference TRBV3-1 and TRBJ2-6): DTAVSQTPKYLVTQMGNDKSIKCEQNLGHDTMYWYKQDSKKFLKIMFSYNNKELIINETVPNRFSPKSPDKAHLNLHINSLELGDSAVYFCASSQGRGANVLTFGAGSRLTVL.

The genes are TRBV4-1 and TRBJ1-5; 7 bases align to TRBD1. The CDR3 sequence is 15 residues long. In germline, CDR1 is MGHRA, CDR2 YSYEKL. The V and J ends lost 0 bases and 11 bases, in that order; junction bases with no gene match: 10. CDR3 nucleotides: TGCGCCAGCAGCCAAGATCGGGGGTCTACAGGGGCCCAGCATTTT. This gives the protein CASSQDRGSTGAQHF.